This record looks at one TCR beta chain sequence and its context. This CDR3 spans 15 amino acids. CDR1 is SGDLS, CDR2 YYNGEE, per germline. The J segment lost 3 bases and the V segment lost 4 bases, leaving 9 bases of the junction unmatched. The protocol was immunoSEQ multiplex PCR, while the TCRdb copy is restricted to in-frame clones and leaves out a portion. The sample contains 70,000 to 100,000 clones, 70% to 90% of which appear only once. The data are from a study of T cells in localized non-small cell lung cancer. This rearrangement joins TRBV9 to TRBJ2-5; TRBD2 matches 7 bases. The TCR was taken from a female donor over 55 with stage I lung adenocarcinoma. The starting material was peripheral blood, obtained before any cancer treatment. This CDR3 is CASSPRGSGKETQYF. The CDR3 DNA sequence: TGTGCCAGCAGCCCCCGAGGAAGCGGGAAAGAGACCCAGTACTTC.